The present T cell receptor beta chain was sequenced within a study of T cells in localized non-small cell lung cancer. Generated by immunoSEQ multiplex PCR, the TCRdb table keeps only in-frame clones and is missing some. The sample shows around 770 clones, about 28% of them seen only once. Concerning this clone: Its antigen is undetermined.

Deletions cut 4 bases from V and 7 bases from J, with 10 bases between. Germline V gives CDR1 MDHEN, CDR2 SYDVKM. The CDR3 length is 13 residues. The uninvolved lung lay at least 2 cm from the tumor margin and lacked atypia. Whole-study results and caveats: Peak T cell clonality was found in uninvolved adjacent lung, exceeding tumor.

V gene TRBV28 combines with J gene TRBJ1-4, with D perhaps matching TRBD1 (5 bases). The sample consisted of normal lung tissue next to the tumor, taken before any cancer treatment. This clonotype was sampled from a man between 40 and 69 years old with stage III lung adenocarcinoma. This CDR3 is CASSSPRVEKLFF. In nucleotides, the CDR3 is TGTGCCAGCAGTTCCCCCAGGGTTGAAAAACTGTTTTTT.